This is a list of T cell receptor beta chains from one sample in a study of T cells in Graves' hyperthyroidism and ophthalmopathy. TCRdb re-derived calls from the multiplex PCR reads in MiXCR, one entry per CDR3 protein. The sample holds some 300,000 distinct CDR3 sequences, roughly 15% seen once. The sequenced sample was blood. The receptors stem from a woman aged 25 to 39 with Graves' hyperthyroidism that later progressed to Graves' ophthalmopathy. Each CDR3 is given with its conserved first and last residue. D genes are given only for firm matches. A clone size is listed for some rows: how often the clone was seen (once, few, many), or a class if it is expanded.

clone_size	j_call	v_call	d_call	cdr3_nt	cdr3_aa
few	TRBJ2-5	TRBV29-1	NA	TGCAGCGTGGACGAAACAGGGTTCGTAGAGACCCAGTACTTC	CSVDETGFVETQYF
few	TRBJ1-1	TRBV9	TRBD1	TGTGCCAGCAGCGTAGAGGGACAGGGGGCCACTGAAGCTTTCTTT	CASSVEGQGATEAFF
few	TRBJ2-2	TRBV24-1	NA	TGTGCCACCGCGACAGGGAACACCGGGGAGCTGTTTTTT	CATATGNTGELFF
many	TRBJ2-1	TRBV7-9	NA	TGTGCCAGCAGCATGGAAGGTTACAATGAGCAGTTCTTC	CASSMEGYNEQFF
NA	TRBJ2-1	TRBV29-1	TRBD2	TGCAGCGTTGAAACTAGCGGGAGAAGGGAGCAGTTCTTC	CSVETSGRREQFF
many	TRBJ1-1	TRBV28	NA	TGTGCCAGCAGTTACACAGTGAACACTGAAGCTTTCTTT	CASSYTVNTEAFF
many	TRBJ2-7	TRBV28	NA	TGTGCCAGCAGTTTATCAGTTGATAGCCTCGAGCAGTACTTC	CASSLSVDSLEQYF
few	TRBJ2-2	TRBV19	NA	TGTGCCAGTAGGTCCCAGCGATACACCGGGGAGCTGTTTTTT	CASRSQRYTGELFF
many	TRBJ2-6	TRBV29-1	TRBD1	TGCAGCGCCCACGAGACAGGGGTTTCTGGGGCCAACGTCCTGACTTTC	CSAHETGVSGANVLTF
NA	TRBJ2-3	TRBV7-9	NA	TGTGCCAGCAGCTTGTTAGCGGAGGCCGGCACGCAGTATTTT	CASSLLAEAGTQYF
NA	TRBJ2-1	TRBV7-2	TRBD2	TGTGCCAGCAGCTTGGCGGGAGGGGGTGAGCAGTTCTTC	CASSLAGGGEQFF
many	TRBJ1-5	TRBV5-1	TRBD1	TGCGCCAGCAGCTTGGGGTCAGGGGGTCAGCCCCAGCATTTT	CASSLGSGGQPQHF
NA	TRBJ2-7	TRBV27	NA	TGTGCCACAAGCAGGGGCCCCTACGAGCAGTACTTC	CATSRGPYEQYF
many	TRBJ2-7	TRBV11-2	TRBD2	TGTGCCAGCAGCTTGTCCATAGCGGGAGTCGACGAGCAGTACTTC	CASSLSIAGVDEQYF
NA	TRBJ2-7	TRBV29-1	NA	TGCAGCGTTGACCTTACTAGTAACGAGCAGTACTTC	CSVDLTSNEQYF
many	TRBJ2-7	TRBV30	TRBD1	TGTGCCCGCGGGACAGGATATTCCTACGAGCAGTACTTC	CARGTGYSYEQYF
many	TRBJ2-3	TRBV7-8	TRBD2	TGTGCCAGCAGCTTAGGTGTCAGGGGCGGGAGGGCCCCAGATACGCAGTATTTT	CASSLGVRGGRAPDTQYF
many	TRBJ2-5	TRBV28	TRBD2	TGTGCCAGCGGGCGACTAGCCGATATAGAGACCCAGTACTTC	CASGRLADIETQYF
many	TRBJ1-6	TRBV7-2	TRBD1	TGTGCCAGCAGCGCCGGACAGGGGGGAGGTTCACCCCTCCACTTT	CASSAGQGGGSPLHF
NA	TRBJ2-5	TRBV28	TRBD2	TGTACCAGCAGTTTCTTGACTAGCGGGGAGTACCAAGGGACCCAGTACTTC	CTSSFLTSGEYQGTQYF
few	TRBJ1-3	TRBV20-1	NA	TGCAGTGCTAGAGATGGGGATACCGAAAACACCATATATTTT	CSARDGDTENTIYF
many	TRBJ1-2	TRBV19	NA	TGTGCCAGTAAAGCGCAGAACTATGGCTACACCTTC	CASKAQNYGYTF
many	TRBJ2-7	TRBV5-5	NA	TGTGCCAGCAACTGGGGCCTGTCGTCCCCCGAGCAGTACTTC	CASNWGLSSPEQYF
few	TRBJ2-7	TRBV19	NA	TGTGCCAGCTCCTCCTCTTTCTCCTACGAGCAGTACTTC	CASSSSFSYEQYF
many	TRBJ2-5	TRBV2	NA	TGTGCCACCCTCGGACAGACCCAGTACTTC	CATLGQTQYF
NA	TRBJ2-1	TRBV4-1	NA	TGCGCCAGCAGCCAAGGAACGGGAGTAGTTTATGAGCAGTTCTTC	CASSQGTGVVYEQFF
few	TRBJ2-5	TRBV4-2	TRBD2	TGTGCCAGCAGCCAAGCAATAGCGGGACAAGAGACCCAGTACTTC	CASSQAIAGQETQYF
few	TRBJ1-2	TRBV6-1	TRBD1	TGTGCCAGCAGTAGGGACAGGCCAATGGGCTACACCTTC	CASSRDRPMGYTF
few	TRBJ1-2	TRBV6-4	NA	TGTGCCAGCAGTGACTCGTGGGCAAGCGGTGGCTACACCTTC	CASSDSWASGGYTF
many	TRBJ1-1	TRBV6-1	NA	TGTGCCAGCGGATTTACGTACCTAAACCGGGGTCCTAAGGCTGAAGCTTTCTTT	CASGFTYLNRGPKAEAFF
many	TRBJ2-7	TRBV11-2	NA	TGTGCCAGCAGCTCCATCGGGACGGCCAAGGGTGGGTCCTACGAGCAGTACTTC	CASSSIGTAKGGSYEQYF
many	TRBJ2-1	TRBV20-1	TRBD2	TGCAGTGCTCCAGGGACTAGCGGGAGCCCGAAAATCCATGAGCAGTTCTTC	CSAPGTSGSPKIHEQFF
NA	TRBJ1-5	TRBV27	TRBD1	TGTGCCAGCAGCGGATCCGGGACAGGGCAATTATATGGCAATCAGCCCCAGCATTTT	CASSGSGTGQLYGNQPQHF
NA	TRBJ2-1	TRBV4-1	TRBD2	TGCGCCAGCAGCCAAGTGCCGGGGGGCGGGCTAGCGGGAGCTATTGAGCAGTTCTTC	CASSQVPGGGLAGAIEQFF
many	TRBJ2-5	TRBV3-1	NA	TGTGCCAGCAGCCAAGATGAGGTGAGGGAGACCCAGTACTTC	CASSQDEVRETQYF
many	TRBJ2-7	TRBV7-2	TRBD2	TGTGCCAGCAGCTTCGGGGGGAGATACGAGCAGTACTTC	CASSFGGRYEQYF
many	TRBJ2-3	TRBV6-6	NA	TGTGCCAGCAGTTACGGCCCGGGGCAGGCGCAGTATTTT	CASSYGPGQAQYF
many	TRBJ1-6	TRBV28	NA	TGTGCCAGCACCATCGCCGGGCAGGGCGACTCACCCCTCCACTTT	CASTIAGQGDSPLHF
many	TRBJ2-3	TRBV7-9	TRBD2	TGTGCCAGCAGCTTAGACCTAGCGGCTATTGACAGCACAGATACGCAGTATTTT	CASSLDLAAIDSTDTQYF
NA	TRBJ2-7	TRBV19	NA	TGTGCCAGTAGTATCGAGCAGCGGGCCCCCTACGAGCAGTACTTC	CASSIEQRAPYEQYF
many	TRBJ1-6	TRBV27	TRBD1	TGTGCCAGCAGTGATCCCGGACAGGGGATTTCACCCCTCCACTTT	CASSDPGQGISPLHF
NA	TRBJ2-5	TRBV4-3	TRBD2	TGCGCCAGCAGCCAAGGGGCTAGCGGCCCGCGGACCCAGTACTTC	CASSQGASGPRTQYF
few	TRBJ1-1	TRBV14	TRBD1	TGTGCCAGCAGCCAGGGCAGGGGGCGAACTGAAGCTTTCTTT	CASSQGRGRTEAFF
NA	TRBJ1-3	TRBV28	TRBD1	TGTGCCAGCAGTTTGGACAGGGTTGGAAACACCATATATTTT	CASSLDRVGNTIYF
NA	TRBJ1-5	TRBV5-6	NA	TGTGCCAGCAGCTTCTCGGATCAGCCCCAGCATTTT	CASSFSDQPQHF
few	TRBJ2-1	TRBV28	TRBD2	TGTGCCAGCAGCCAACCGGCTGCGGGAGGTAATGAGCAGTTCTTC	CASSQPAAGGNEQFF
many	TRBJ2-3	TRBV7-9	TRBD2	TGTGCCAGCAGCTCGTTCCCCGGGACTAGCGGGAGAGGGGGAGATACGCAGTATTTT	CASSSFPGTSGRGGDTQYF
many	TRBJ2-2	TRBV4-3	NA	TGCGCCAGCAGCCAAACTCCAGGGGACGGAACCGGGGAGCTGTTTTTT	CASSQTPGDGTGELFF
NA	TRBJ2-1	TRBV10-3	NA	TGTGCCATCAGTGAGTCCGGACGGCCTCCTGCCTACAATGAGCAGTTCTTC	CAISESGRPPAYNEQFF
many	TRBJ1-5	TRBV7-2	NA	TGTGCCAGCAGCTCCCCGGGACTGCTAAATCAGCCCCAGCATTTT	CASSSPGLLNQPQHF
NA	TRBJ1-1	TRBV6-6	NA	TGTGCCAGCAGTTACATGTCGGGGGACACTGAAGCTTTCTTT	CASSYMSGDTEAFF
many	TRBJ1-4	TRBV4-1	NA	TGCGCCAGCAGCCAGGATCGGGTGGGGACCTATAATGAAAAACTGTTTTTT	CASSQDRVGTYNEKLFF
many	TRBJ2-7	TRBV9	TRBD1	TGTGCCAGCAGCGCTGACACAGGGGGCGCCTCCTACGAGCAGTACTTC	CASSADTGGASYEQYF
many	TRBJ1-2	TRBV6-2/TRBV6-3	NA	TGTGCCAGCAGCGCGGGGCTGCAGTCTAACTATGGCTACACCTTC	CASSAGLQSNYGYTF
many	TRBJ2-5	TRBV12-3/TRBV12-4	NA	TGTGCCAGCAGCCCAAGGTCTAGCGCACAAGAGACCCAGTACTTC	CASSPRSSAQETQYF
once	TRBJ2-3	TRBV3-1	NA	TGTGCCAGCAGCCATTGGCTAGCGCTTGATACGCAGTATTTT	CASSHWLALDTQYF
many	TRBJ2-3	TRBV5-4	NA	TGTGCCAGCAGCTTGGATGGTAGCGCAGATACGCAGTATTTT	CASSLDGSADTQYF
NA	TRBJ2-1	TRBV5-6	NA	TGTGCCAGCAGCTTGGTTGAGGGGCATGAGCAGTTCTTC	CASSLVEGHEQFF
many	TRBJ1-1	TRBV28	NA	TGTGCCAGCAGAGTCACGCGGGATTACACTGAAGCTTTCTTT	CASRVTRDYTEAFF